This T cell receptor beta chain is from a study of PD-1 blockade in classical Hodgkin lymphoma. Study background: Administration of nivolumab to patients was at 3 mg/kg intravenously every 2 weeks. Study-level points and caveats: Lower baseline TCR diversity was reported for newly diagnosed patients than for healthy donors. Newly diagnosed patients and complete responders had comparable diversity at baseline.

Repertoires were generated with immunoSEQ multiplex PCR, while TCRdb's copy carries only in-frame clones and drops some. The table lists 9,000 to 10,000 clones, 90% to 95% of them singletons. The CDR3 consists of 13 residues. The germline V gene encodes CDR1 SGHRS and CDR2 YFSETQ. The V and J ends lost 0 bases and 2 bases respectively, with 6 bases between them. Turning to this clone: The antigen is unknown.

Brentuximab vedotin exposure varied, and every patient relapsed after autologous stem cell transplantation. Relapsed/refractory classical Hodgkin lymphoma patients had complete, partial or progressive responses. The receptor was isolated from a human donor with classical Hodgkin lymphoma. Here the sequenced sample was peripheral blood mononuclear cells (PBMCs), taken at baseline. The rearrangement uses TRBV5-1 and TRBJ2-7; no definite D call. The CDR3 coding sequence is TGCGCCAGCAGCTTGGACAGAGCCTACGAGCAGTACTTC. Residues: CASSLDRAYEQYF.